Listed here are 28 T cell receptor beta chains from one sample, sequenced in a study of cytomegalovirus exposure and HLA in healthy donors. Researchers ran the PCR with 60 Vbeta and 13 Jbeta primers. Libraries were prepared by immunoSEQ multiplex PCR; TCRdb keeps only in-frame clonotypes and omits some of them. Of 80,000 to 90,000 clones listed, 75% were seen once; the top ten hold 2% to 2.5%. The sample consisted of PBMCs. The receptors were sampled from a middle-aged man in good health and CMV-seronegative.

The V and J genes are TRBV12-5 and TRBJ2-7, with 8 bases lining up with TRBD1. The CDR3 totals 18 residues. Germline CDR1 and CDR2: LGHNT and FRNRAP. After removal of 1 base from V and 4 bases from J, the junction contained 15 bases not matched to a gene. The CDR3: CASGLAEPGQGSVYEQYF. CDR3 DNA: TGTGCTAGTGGTTTGGCAGAGCCCGGACAGGGAAGTGTTTACGAGCAGTACTTC.

J is TRBJ2-1 and V is TRBV30, with 8 bases matching TRBD1. V was clipped by 3 bases and J by 10 bases; unmatched bases: 8. Germline loops: CDR1 GTSNPN, CDR2 SVGIG (reference sequence). This CDR3 comprises 13 residues. This CDR3 is CAWRVHNRGEQFF. The CDR3 nucleotides read TGTGCCTGGAGGGTCCACAACAGGGGGGAGCAGTTCTTC.

This clone was counted only a few times. The rearrangement uses TRBV5-1 and TRBJ2-5, with D uncertain. Between the trimmed V and J ends, which lost 1 base and 5 bases, there was a span of 3 bases. CDR1 is SGHRS, CDR2 YFSETQ, per germline. The CDR3 runs 11 residues. The CDR3 sequence is CASSLRETQYF. CDR3 in DNA: TGCGCCAGCAGCTTGCGGGAGACCCAGTACTTC.

This clone was detected a few times. The chain has TRBV4-1 and TRBJ1-4; TRBD1 is a possible D gene (5 bases). This CDR3 comprises 15 residues. Germline V CDR1 and CDR2: MGHRA, YSYEKL. V lost 1 base and J 2 bases, leaving 8 bases between the germline ends. CDR3 coding DNA: TGCGCCAGCAGCCAAGTGGGGGGGACTAATGAAAAACTGTTTTTT. Translated, it gives CASSQVGGTNEKLFF.

The genes are TRBV7-9 and TRBJ1-6; D unresolved. Trimming cost V 0 bases and J 9 bases, with 6 bases left between them. Looked up from germline, CDR1 is SEHNR and CDR2 is FQNEAQ (reference sequence). CDR3 length equals 13 residues. The CDR3 DNA follows: TGTGCCAGCAGCTTAGCGTTCGGTTCACCCCTCCACTTT. It codes for CASSLAFGSPLHF.

The rearrangement joins TRBV12-5 to TRBJ1-5; TRBD1 is a possible D gene (5 bases). Per the germline V gene, CDR1 is LGHNT and CDR2 is FRNRAP. Trimming left V 5 bases short and J 12 bases short, with 14 bases between. The CDR3 has 12 amino acids. This chain's CDR3 is CASGRGDGHQHF. The CDR3, as DNA: TGTGCTAGTGGTAGGGGCGACGGGCACCAGCATTTT.

The genes are TRBV7-9 and TRBJ1-1; maybe TRBD1 (6 bases). The CDR3 runs 14 residues. Trimming took 4 bases from V and 1 from J, leaving 10 bases between them. Germline CDR1 and CDR2: SEHNR and FQNEAQ (reference sequence). The CDR3 loop is CASSSRTENTEAFF. DNA of the CDR3: TGTGCCAGCAGCTCACGGACAGAGAACACTGAAGCTTTCTTT.

The table lists this clone with a few counts. CDR3 in amino acids: CAWSADRGGEQFF. The CDR3 region has the DNA TGTGCCTGGAGTGCCGACAGGGGCGGTGAGCAGTTCTTC. J is TRBJ2-1 and V is TRBV30; TRBD1 matches at 8 bases. V lost 1 base and J lost 9; bases outside the gene matches: 5. The CDR3 runs to 13 residues. The germline V gene encodes CDR1 GTSNPN and CDR2 SVGIG (reference sequence).

The rearrangement joins TRBV28 to TRBJ1-5, with D possibly matching TRBD1 (6 bases). The length of the CDR3 is 19 residues. Germline V lookup: CDR1 MDHEN, CDR2 SYDVKM. The V end lost 0 bases, the J end lost 5 bases, and 23 bases lay between the germline ends. Written as DNA, the CDR3 is TGTGCCAGCAGTTTATGGAGACTACAGGGATCGGAAGGGGATCAGCCCCAGCATTTT. Encoded protein: CASSLWRLQGSEGDQPQHF. Variable domain in full (rest from reference TRBV28 and TRBJ1-5): DVKVTQSSRYLVKRTGEKVFLECVQDMDHENMFWYRQDPGLGLRLIYFSYDVKMKEKGDIPEGYSVSREKKERFSLILESASTNQTSMYLCASSLWRLQGSEGDQPQHFGDGTRLSIL.

The gene calls are TRBV9 and TRBJ2-1, with D tentatively TRBD2 (7 bases). V gave up 3 bases and J gave up 8 bases, with 18 bases separating them. Germline V gene sequence: CDR1 SGDLS, CDR2 YYNGEE. The CDR3 is made up of 15 amino acids. The CDR3 DNA reads as TGTGCCAGCAGCGACCAGGGGAGGGGGGGCGATGAGCAGTTCTTC. Encoded protein: CASSDQGRGGDEQFF. Filled out from reference TRBV9 and TRBJ2-1, the complete variable domain reads DSGVTQTPKHLITATGQRVTLRCSPRSGDLSVYWYQQSLDQGLQFLIQYYNGEERAKGNILERFSAQQFPDLHSELNLSSLELGDSALYFCASSDQGRGGDEQFFGPGTRLTVL.

This chain links TRBV9 with TRBJ1-1; D is undetermined. V was shortened by 0 bases and J by 0 bases, with 3 bases between the two germline ends. The CDR3 length is 13 residues. Germline V gene sequence: CDR1 SGDLS, CDR2 YYNGEE. The CDR3 DNA is TGTGCCAGCAGCGTAGCGGTGAACACTGAAGCTTTCTTT. Its translation: CASSVAVNTEAFF.

Turning to this clone: Mismatch with germline at one junction end may stem from a read error. The chain joins TRBV5-1 to TRBJ2-1; possible D gene TRBD2, 6 bases. The CDR3 runs to 15 residues. Germline V gene sequence: CDR1 SGHRS, CDR2 YFSETQ. The CDR3 DNA reads as TGCGCCAGCAGCCCCTATGGGAGGTCCTTCAATGAGCAGTTCTTC. This translates into CASSPYGRSFNEQFF.

The chain links TRBV28 to TRBJ2-2; tentatively, D is TRBD1 (6 bases). From germline, CDR1 is MDHEN and CDR2 SYDVKM. This CDR3 is built from 16 residues. V was clipped by 5 bases and J by 7 bases, with 20 bases between them. The CDR3 DNA reads as TGTGCCAGCAGTCTACCTACAGGGTACGGGGACGGGGAGCTGTTTTTT. This codes for CASSLPTGYGDGELFF.

The CDR3 DNA follows: TGTGCCAGCACTGCTTACGGGACAGGGGGCGACACCATATATTTT. Amino acids: CASTAYGTGGDTIYF. This chain uses TRBV6-1 with TRBJ1-3; 12 nucleotides line up with TRBD1. Germline CDR1 and CDR2: MNHNS and SASEGT. J gave up 8 bases and V 7 bases, and 9 bases lay outside the gene matches. The CDR3 spans 15 residues.

The chain joins TRBV16 to TRBJ1-4; D gene ambiguous. Germline loops: CDR1 KGHSY, CDR2 FQNENV. V lost 5 bases and J lost 7, with 11 bases in between. The CDR3 spans 13 residues. The CDR3 DNA reads TGTGCCAGCAGCGCGGGAGGTATTGAAAAACTGTTTTTT. Its protein product is CASSAGGIEKLFF.

The V and J genes are TRBV18 and TRBJ1-2; 8 nucleotides align to TRBD1. This CDR3 region has 16 residues. The ends lost 5 bases at V and 5 bases at J; junction bases unmatched: 13. Germline CDR1 is KGHSH and CDR2 is LQKENI. CDR3 nucleotides: TGTGCCAGCTCAACATCCCGGGACAGGACCTTATATGGCTACACCTTC. Amino acids: CASSTSRDRTLYGYTF.

This rearrangement joins TRBV7-6 to TRBJ2-5; TRBD1 aligns across 10 bases. The germline V gene has CDR1 SGHVS and CDR2 FNYEAQ. The CDR3 extends over 14 amino acids. V was pared by 5 bases and J by 4 bases, with 4 bases of the junction left unmatched. For the CDR3, the DNA is TGTGCCAGCAGCCTCGGACAGGGGGTAGAGACCCAGTACTTC. It is translated as CASSLGQGVETQYF.

The chain has TRBV5-1 and TRBJ2-7; no reliable D call. The CDR3 consists of 14 residues. V lost 5 bases, J lost 5 bases, and 17 bases lay in between. CDR1 and CDR2 from the germline V gene are SGHRS and YFSETQ. CDR3 sequence reads: CASRRSVSPDEQYF. The CDR3 nucleotides read TGCGCCAGCAGAAGGAGCGTCTCCCCGGACGAGCAGTACTTC.

The J gene is TRBJ2-5, the V gene TRBV10-2, with unresolved D. The CDR3 runs 11 residues. Trimming took 7 bases from V and 2 from J, leaving 5 bases between them. CDR1 is WSHSY, CDR2 SAAADI, per germline. For the CDR3, the DNA is TGCGCCAGCACCAGACAAGAGACCCAGTACTTC. Protein sequence: CASTRQETQYF.

This clone was observed a single time. V and J are TRBV9 and TRBJ2-2; D is uncertain. The CDR3 consists of 15 residues. CDR1 is SGDLS and CDR2 is YYNGEE in the germline V gene. V was pared by 1 base and J by 0 bases, with 7 bases between. The CDR3 loop reads CASSVQSTNTGELFF. The DNA for the CDR3 is TGTGCCAGCAGCGTACAAAGCACGAACACCGGGGAGCTGTTTTTT.

This chain's CDR3 is CAINTGGRSESEKLFF. The CDR3 bases are TGTGCCATAAACACAGGGGGCCGTTCGGAGAGTGAAAAACTGTTTTTT. The chain is built from TRBV28 and TRBJ1-4; 9 positions match TRBD1. J lost 7 bases, V lost 10 bases, and 16 bases had no gene match. CDR1 and CDR2 (germline): MDHEN, SYDVKM. The CDR3 is 16 amino acids. The variable domain in full, with the rest retrieved from reference TRBV28 and TRBJ1-4, is DVKVTQSSRYLVKRTGEKVFLECVQDMDHENMFWYRQDPGLGLRLIYFSYDVKMKEKGDIPEGYSVSREKKERFSLILESASTNQTSMYLCAINTGGRSESEKLFFGSGTQLSVL.

This clone was recorded a few times. This chain links TRBV12-5 with TRBJ1-1; D is ambiguous. V lost 0 bases and J lost 8, with 7 bases in between. CDR3 length equals 12 residues. Germline V gene lookup returns CDR1 LGHNT and CDR2 FRNRAP. This chain's CDR3 is CASGLVGREAFF. CDR3 DNA: TGTGCTAGTGGTTTGGTGGGGAGGGAAGCTTTCTTT.

The chain employs TRBV27 and TRBJ2-3; TRBD2 matches at 11 bases. This CDR3 has 16 amino acids. V dropped 6 bases and J dropped 4; count of bases not matched to a gene: 9. The germline V gene encodes CDR1 MNHEY and CDR2 SMNVEV (reference sequence). This CDR3 is CASRELTSGKADTQYF. CDR3 nucleotide sequence: TGTGCCAGCAGGGAACTGACTAGCGGGAAGGCAGATACGCAGTATTTT.

The CDR3 nucleotides are TGTGCCTCTGAAGGGTCCGGGACAGGTCCCTCTGGCTACACCTTC. This gives the protein CASEGSGTGPSGYTF. The chain links TRBV28 to TRBJ1-2, with 8 nucleotides matching TRBD1. Trimming removed 11 bases from V and 7 bases from J; junction bases left unmatched: 18. Germline CDR1 reads MDHEN; CDR2 reads SYDVKM. The length of the CDR3 is 15 residues.

The V gene is TRBV28, the J gene TRBJ2-4; D is possibly TRBD2 (6 bases). CDR3 size: 19 residues. CDR1 is MDHEN, CDR2 SYDVKM, per germline. Trimming shortened V by 3 bases and J by 2 bases, and 23 bases separated the two germline ends. The CDR3 nucleotides read TGTGCCAGCAGTTTTCATCCAGGAGGGCCTCTCCCATCCAAAAACATTCAGTACTTC. Amino acid sequence: CASSFHPGGPLPSKNIQYF.

The V call is TRBV5-1, the J call TRBJ2-5; tentative D call: TRBD2 (5 bases). Germline V lookup: CDR1 SGHRS, CDR2 YFSETQ. This CDR3 comprises 13 residues. Trimming pared 4 bases from V and 2 bases from J, leaving 9 bases between. CDR3 DNA sequence: TGCGCCAGCAGCCCCCGGGATCAAGAGACCCAGTACTTC. As protein: CASSPRDQETQYF.

This sequence joins TRBV2 and TRBJ1-1, with D hard to call. CDR3 length: 11 residues. The ends were cut back, 2 bases at V and 11 bases at J, with 9 bases in the middle. Per the germline V gene, CDR1 is SNHLY and CDR2 is FYNNEI. DNA for the CDR3: TGTGCCAGCAGTGAAACCCGGGTGGCTTTCTTT. This sequence encodes CASSETRVAFF.

V usage is TRBV28 and J usage is TRBJ1-2; D might be TRBD1 (6 bases). The CDR3 runs to 13 residues. CDR1 is MDHEN, CDR2 SYDVKM, per germline. V was trimmed by 4 bases and J by 3 bases, leaving 9 bases between them. The CDR3 DNA reads as TGTGCCAGCAGTTCAGGGGCCGACTATGGCTACACCTTC. It specifies CASSSGADYGYTF.